The clone carrying this T cell receptor (beta chain) was recorded a few times. The record originates from a study of blood T cell repertoires in COVID-19. Turning to the study itself: Acute and convalescent COVID-19 samples came from the United States, Italy and Spain. In each case, the material was cDNA or gDNA derived from T cells, B-cell-depleted T cells, or PBMCs.

Per the original methods: The assay estimated nucleated cells by amplifying reference gene primers. Using immunoSEQ multiplex PCR, the repertoire was profiled, and TCRdb retains in-frame clones only, with some absent. V, J and clone size were drawn from that table, and D and trimming were deduced from the DNA. The data contain roughly 110,000 clones, 71% of them singletons. CDR3 size: 15 residues. The trim removed 3 bases at V and 7 bases at J, leaving 4 bases unmatched. Germline assignment: CDR1 KGHSH and CDR2 LQKENI. The TCR was taken from a human donor with acute or convalescent COVID-19. The donor label of this sample is uncertain. The chain employs TRBV18 and TRBJ1-4, with TRBD1 identical over 11 bases. Material for sequencing was peripheral blood. In DNA form, the CDR3 reads TGTGCCAGCTCACCCCCGGACAGGGGGCGTGAAAAACTGTTTTTT. Protein sequence: CASSPPDRGREKLFF.